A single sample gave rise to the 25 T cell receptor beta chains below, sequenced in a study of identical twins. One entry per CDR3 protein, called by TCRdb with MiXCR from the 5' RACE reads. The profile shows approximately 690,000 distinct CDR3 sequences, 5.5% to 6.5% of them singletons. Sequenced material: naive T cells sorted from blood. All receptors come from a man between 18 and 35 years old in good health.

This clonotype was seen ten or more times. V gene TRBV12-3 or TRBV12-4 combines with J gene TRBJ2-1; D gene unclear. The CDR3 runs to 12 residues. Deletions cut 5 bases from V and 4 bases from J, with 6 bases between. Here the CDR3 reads CASSKIYNEQFF. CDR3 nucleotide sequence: TGTGCCAGCAGTAAAATATACAATGAGCAGTTCTTC.

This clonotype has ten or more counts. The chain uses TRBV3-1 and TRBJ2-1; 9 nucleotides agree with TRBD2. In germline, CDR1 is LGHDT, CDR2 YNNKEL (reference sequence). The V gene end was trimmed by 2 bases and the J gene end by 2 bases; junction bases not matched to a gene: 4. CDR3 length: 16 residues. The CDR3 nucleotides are TGTGCCAGCAGCCAAAGGAGCGGGAGGACCTACAATGAGCAGTTCTTC. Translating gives CASSQRSGRTYNEQFF.

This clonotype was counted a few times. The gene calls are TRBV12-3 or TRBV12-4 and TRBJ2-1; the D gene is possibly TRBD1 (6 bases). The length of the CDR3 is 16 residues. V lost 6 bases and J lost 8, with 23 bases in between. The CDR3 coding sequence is TGTGCCAGCAGGCCACCCACAGGGCTAAAGAGTGATGAGCAGTTCTTC. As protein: CASRPPTGLKSDEQFF.

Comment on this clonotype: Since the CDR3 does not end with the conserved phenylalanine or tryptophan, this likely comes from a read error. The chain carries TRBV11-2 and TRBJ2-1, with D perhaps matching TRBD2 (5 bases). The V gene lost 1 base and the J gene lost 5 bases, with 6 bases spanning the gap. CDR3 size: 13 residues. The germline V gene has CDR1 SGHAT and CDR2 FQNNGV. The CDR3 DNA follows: TGTGCCAGCAGCTTAGGACTAAACAATGAGCAGTTCTCC. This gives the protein CASSLGLNNEQFS.

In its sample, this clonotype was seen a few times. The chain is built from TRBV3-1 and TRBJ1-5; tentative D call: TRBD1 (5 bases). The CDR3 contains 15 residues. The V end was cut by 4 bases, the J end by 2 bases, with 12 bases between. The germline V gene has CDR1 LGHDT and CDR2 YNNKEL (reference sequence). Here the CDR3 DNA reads TGTGCCAGCAGCCCGGGGACGCAAGGCAATCAGCCCCAGCATTTT. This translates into CASSPGTQGNQPQHF.

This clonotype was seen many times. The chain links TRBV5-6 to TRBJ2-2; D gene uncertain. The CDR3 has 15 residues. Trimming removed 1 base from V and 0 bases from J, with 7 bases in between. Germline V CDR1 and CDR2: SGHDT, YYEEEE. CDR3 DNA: TGTGCCAGCAGCTTGCCCGGCGCGAACACCGGGGAGCTGTTTTTT. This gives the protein CASSLPGANTGELFF.

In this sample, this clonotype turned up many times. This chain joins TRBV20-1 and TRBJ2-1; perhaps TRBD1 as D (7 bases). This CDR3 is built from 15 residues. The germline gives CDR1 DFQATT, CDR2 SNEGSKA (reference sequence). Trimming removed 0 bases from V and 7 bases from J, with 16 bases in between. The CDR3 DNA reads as TGCAGTGCTAGAGATCGAAGGAGGGGGCTAAATGAGCAGTTCTTC. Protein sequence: CSARDRRRGLNEQFF.

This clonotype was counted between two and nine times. As DNA, the CDR3 is TGTGCCAGCAGTTTGCGGGAGTCCTACGAGCAGTACGTC. Translation gives CASSLRESYEQYV. The V call is TRBV27, the J call TRBJ2-7; 7 bases map to TRBD2. Trimming removed 3 bases from V and 1 base from J; junction bases left unmatched: 0. The germline V gene has CDR1 MNHEY and CDR2 SMNVEV (reference sequence). CDR3 length equals 13 residues.

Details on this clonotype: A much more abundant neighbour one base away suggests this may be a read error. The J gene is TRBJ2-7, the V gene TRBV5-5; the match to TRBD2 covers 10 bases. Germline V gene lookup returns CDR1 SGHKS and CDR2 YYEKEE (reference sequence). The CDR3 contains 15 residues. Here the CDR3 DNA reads TGTGCCAGCAGCTCACGGACTAGCGGACCCTACGATCAGTACTTC. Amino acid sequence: CASSSRTSGPYDQYF.

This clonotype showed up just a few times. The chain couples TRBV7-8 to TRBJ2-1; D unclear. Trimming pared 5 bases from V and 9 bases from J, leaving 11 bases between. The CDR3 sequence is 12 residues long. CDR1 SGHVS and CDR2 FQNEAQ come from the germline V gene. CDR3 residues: CASSPGDPEQFF. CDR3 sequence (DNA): TGTGCCAGCAGCCCCGGAGACCCTGAGCAGTTCTTC.

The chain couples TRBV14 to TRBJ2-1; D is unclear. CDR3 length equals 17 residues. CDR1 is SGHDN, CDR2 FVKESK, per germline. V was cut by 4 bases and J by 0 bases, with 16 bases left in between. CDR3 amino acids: CASSRRDVSFSYNEQFF. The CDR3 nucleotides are TGTGCCAGCAGCCGGCGAGACGTCAGTTTCTCCTACAATGAGCAGTTCTTC.

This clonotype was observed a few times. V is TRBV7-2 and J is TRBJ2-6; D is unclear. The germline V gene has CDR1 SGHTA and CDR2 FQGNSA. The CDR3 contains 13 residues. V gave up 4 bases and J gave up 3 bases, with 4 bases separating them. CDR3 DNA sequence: TGTGCCAGCAGCTCCTTTGGGGCCAACGTCCTGACTTTC. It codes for CASSSFGANVLTF.

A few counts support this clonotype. DNA of the CDR3: TGTGCCAGCAGCCAAGGCGGGAGGGGCACAGATACGCAGTATTTT. Translating gives CASSQGGRGTDTQYF. This rearrangement joins TRBV4-2 to TRBJ2-3, with 9 nucleotides matching TRBD2. J gave up 1 base and V 1 base, and 0 bases lay outside the gene matches. The CDR3 spans 15 residues. CDR1 and CDR2 from the germline V gene are LGHNA and YNFKEQ.

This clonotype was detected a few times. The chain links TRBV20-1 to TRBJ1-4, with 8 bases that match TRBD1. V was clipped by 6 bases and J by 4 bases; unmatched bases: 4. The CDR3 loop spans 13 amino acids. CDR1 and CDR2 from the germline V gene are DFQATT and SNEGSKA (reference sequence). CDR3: CSALTGDNEKLFF. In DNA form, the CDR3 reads TGCAGTGCGTTGACAGGGGATAATGAAAAACTGTTTTTT.

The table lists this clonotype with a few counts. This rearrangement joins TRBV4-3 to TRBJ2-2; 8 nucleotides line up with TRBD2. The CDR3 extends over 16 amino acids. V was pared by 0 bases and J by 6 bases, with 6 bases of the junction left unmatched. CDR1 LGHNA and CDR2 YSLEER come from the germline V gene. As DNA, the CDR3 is TGCGCCAGCAGCCAAGATAGGACTAGCAGTGCCGGGGAGCTGTTTTTT. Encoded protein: CASSQDRTSSAGELFF.

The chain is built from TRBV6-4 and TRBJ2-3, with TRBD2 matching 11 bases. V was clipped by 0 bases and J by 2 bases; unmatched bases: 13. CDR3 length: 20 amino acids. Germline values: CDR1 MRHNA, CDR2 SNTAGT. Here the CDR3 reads CASSDSLTGASGRTTDTQYF. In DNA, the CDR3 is TGTGCCAGCAGTGACTCATTAACAGGAGCTAGCGGGAGGACCACAGATACGCAGTATTTT.

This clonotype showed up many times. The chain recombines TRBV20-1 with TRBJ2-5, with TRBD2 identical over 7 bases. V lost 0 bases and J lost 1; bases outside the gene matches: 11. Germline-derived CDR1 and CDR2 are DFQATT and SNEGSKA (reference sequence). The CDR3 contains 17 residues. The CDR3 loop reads CSARDLLERGTQETQYF. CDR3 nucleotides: TGCAGTGCTAGAGATTTGTTGGAGCGGGGTACCCAAGAGACCCAGTACTTC.

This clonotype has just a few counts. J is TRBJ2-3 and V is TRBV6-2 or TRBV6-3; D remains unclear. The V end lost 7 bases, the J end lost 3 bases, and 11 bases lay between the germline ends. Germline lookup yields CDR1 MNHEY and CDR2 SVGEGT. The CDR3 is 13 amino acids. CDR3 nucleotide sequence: TGTGCCAGCAACCCCTCCGTAACAGATACGCAGTATTTT. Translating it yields CASNPSVTDTQYF.

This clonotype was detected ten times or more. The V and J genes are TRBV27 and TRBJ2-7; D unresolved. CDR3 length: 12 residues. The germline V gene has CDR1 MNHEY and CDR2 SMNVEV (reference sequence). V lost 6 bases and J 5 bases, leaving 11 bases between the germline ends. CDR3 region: CASRSYSDEQYF. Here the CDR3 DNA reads TGTGCCAGCAGGTCTTACAGCGACGAGCAGTACTTC.

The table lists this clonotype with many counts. CDR3 DNA sequence: TGTGCCAGCAGTGAATCCTCCTACGAGCAGTACTTC. It specifies CASSESSYEQYF. The rearrangement links TRBV6-1 to TRBJ2-7; no definite D call. Germline V lookup: CDR1 MNHNS, CDR2 SASEGT. Trimming removed 2 bases at V and 0 bases at J, with 2 bases between. The CDR3 length is 12 residues.

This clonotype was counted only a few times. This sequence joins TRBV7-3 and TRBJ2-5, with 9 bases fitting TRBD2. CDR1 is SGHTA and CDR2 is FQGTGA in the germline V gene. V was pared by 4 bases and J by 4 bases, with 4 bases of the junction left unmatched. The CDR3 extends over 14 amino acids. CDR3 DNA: TGTGCCAGCAGCTCGTCAGCGGGAGGAGAGACCCAGTACTTC. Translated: CASSSSAGGETQYF.

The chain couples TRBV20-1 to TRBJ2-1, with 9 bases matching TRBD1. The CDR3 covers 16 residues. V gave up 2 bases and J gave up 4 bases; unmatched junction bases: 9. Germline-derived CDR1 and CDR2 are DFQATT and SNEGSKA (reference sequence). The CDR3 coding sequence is TGCAGTGCTAGATTACGGACAGGGGCGTTTTACAATGAGCAGTTCTTC. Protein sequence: CSARLRTGAFYNEQFF.

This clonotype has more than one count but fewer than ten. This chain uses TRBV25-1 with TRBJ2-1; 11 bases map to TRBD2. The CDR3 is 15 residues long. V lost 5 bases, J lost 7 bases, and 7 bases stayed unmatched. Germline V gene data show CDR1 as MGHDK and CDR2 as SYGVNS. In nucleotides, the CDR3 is TGTGCCAGCAGTCGCCTAGCGGGAGGTATGAATGAGCAGTTCTTC. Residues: CASSRLAGGMNEQFF. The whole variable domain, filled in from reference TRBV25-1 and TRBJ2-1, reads EADIYQTPRYLVIGTGKKITLECSQTMGHDKMYWYQQDPGMELHLIHYSYGVNSTEKGDLSSESTVSRIRTEHFPLTLESARPSHTSQYLCASSRLAGGMNEQFFGPGTRLTVL.

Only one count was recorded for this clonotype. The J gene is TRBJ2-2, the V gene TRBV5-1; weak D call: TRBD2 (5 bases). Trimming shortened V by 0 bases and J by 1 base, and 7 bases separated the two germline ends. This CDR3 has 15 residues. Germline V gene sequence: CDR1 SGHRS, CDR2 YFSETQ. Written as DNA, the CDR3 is TGCGCCAGCAGCTTGGTAGCGAAGAACACCGGGGAGCTGTTTTTT. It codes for CASSLVAKNTGELFF.

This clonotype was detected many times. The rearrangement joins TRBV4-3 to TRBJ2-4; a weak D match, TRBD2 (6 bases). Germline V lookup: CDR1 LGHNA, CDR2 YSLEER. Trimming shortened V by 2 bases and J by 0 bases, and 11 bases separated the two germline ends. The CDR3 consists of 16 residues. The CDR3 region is CASSQQGGVAKNIQYF. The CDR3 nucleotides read TGCGCCAGCAGCCAACAGGGCGGGGTAGCCAAAAACATTCAGTACTTC.